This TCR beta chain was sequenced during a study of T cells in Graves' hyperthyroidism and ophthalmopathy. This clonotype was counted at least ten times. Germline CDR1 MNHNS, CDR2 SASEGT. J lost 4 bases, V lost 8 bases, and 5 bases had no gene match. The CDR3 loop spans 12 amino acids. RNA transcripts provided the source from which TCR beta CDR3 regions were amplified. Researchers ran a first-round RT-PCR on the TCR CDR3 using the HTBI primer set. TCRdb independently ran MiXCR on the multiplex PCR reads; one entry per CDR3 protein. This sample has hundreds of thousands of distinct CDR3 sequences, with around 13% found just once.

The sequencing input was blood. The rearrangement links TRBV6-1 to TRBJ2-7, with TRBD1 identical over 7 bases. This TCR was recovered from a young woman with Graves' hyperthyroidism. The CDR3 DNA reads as TGTGCCAGCGCGAGGACAGGTTACGAGCAGTACTTC. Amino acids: CASARTGYEQYF.